The TCR beta chain under discussion was sequenced for a study of CD8+CD57+ T cells in acquired aplastic anemia. For the study at large: Sorted CD4+ and CD8+ cells gave a mean 3.2 ug DNA, range about 0.19 to 27.4 ug. Healthy donor CD4+ cell samples had a mean of roughly 9.8 million reads.

The use of genomic DNA as template underpinned the TCR beta VDJ and CDR3 profiling. TCRdb processed the reads anew with MiXCR; each CDR3 protein has one entry. The sample has 55,000 to 80,000 distinct CDR3 sequences, roughly half seen once; the top ten hold roughly 8.7%. This CDR3 contains 14 residues. The V segment lost 3 bases and the J segment 1 base; nucleotides outside the gene matches: 0. Germline lookup yields CDR1 LNHNV and CDR2 YYDKDF (reference sequence). The receptor comes from a human donor in good health, serving as a control. The sequenced sample consisted of sorted CD4+, CD8+, or CD8+CD57+ T cells (not recorded which) from PBMCs. The chain recombines TRBV15 with TRBJ2-3, with 8 bases aligning to TRBD1. The CDR3: CATSRDRGTDTQYF. The CDR3 bases are TGTGCCACCAGCAGGGACAGGGGCACAGATACGCAGTATTTT. The full variable domain, rest sourced from reference TRBV15 and TRBJ2-3, is DAMVIQNPRYQVTQFGKPVTLSCSQTLNHNVMYWYQQKSSQAPKLLFHYYDKDFNNEADTPDNFQSRRPNTSFCFLDIRSPGLGDTAMYLCATSRDRGTDTQYFGPGTRLTVL.